This T cell receptor (beta chain) was sequenced for a study of T cells in Graves' hyperthyroidism and ophthalmopathy. Study-wide results and limits: Also found in blood were most expanded thyroid clonotypes above 0.001. Separating ophthalmopathy from stable hyperthyroidism was achieved by a 13 V-J model.

Regions amplified from RNA transcripts were the TCR beta CDR3 regions. When the TCR CDR3 underwent first-round RT-PCR, the HTBI primer set was used. TCRdb reprocessed the multiplex PCR reads via MiXCR and lists one record per CDR3 protein. The sample lists over 450,000 distinct CDR3 sequences; approximately 17% were seen once. Clinical Activity Scores of at least 3, NOSPECS grades of at least 4 and durations under 3 months characterized ophthalmopathy patients. Exclusion of a patient resulted from uncontrolled infection, other autoimmune disease, pregnancy or lactation. This CDR3 region has 14 residues. Germline CDR1 is SGHAT and CDR2 is FQNNGV. The V end lost 3 bases, the J end lost 3 bases, and 11 bases lay between the germline ends. As to this clonotype: Antigen: not known.

The V gene is TRBV11-2, the J gene TRBJ1-1; D is unclear. The specimen sequenced was blood. The TCR was taken from a woman aged 18-35 years with Graves' ophthalmopathy. The CDR3 here is CASSFENRDTEAFF. Here the CDR3 DNA reads TGTGCCAGCAGCTTCGAGAACCGGGACACTGAAGCTTTCTTT.